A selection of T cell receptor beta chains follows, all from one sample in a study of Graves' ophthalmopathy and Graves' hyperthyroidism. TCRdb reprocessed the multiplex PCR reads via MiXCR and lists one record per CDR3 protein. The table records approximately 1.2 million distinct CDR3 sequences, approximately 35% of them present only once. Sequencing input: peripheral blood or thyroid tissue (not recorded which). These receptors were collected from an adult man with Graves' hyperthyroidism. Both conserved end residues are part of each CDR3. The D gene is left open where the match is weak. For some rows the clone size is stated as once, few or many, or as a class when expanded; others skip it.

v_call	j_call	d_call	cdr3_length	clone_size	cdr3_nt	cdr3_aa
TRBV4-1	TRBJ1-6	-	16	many	TGTGCCAGCAGCCTCGACAGAAGCTCCTATAATTCACCCCTCCACTTT	CASSLDRSSYNSPLHF
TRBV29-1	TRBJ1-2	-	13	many	TGCAGCGTTGAAATCGGGGGCCGCTATGGCTACACCTTC	CSVEIGGRYGYTF
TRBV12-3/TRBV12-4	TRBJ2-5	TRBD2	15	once	TGTGCCAGCAGTTTAAGGATGCGGGGGGCTGAGGCCCAGTACTTC	CASSLRMRGAEAQYF
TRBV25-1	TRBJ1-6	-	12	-	TGTGCCACCAGCATTCATAATTCACCCCTCCACTTT	CATSIHNSPLHF
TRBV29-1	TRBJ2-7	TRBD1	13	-	TGCAGCGTTGTATCGGGACAGGGCTACGAGCAGTACTTC	CSVVSGQGYEQYF
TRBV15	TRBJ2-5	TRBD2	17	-	TGTGCCACCAGCAGAGTTTCGGGAGGCCCTCGACAAGAGACCCAGTACTTC	CATSRVSGGPRQETQYF
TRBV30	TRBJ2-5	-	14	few	TGTGCCTGGAGTGTAGTGCAGGGCCCAGAGACCCAGTACTTC	CAWSVVQGPETQYF
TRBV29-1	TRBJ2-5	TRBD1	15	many	TGCAGCGTTGAAAGGGACAGCAGATCTCAAGAGACCCAGTACTTC	CSVERDSRSQETQYF
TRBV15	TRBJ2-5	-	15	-	TGTGCCACCAGCAGAACGCCAGGGTCCCAAGAGACCCAGTACTTC	CATSRTPGSQETQYF
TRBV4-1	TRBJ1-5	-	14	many	TGCGCCAGCAGCCTCCCGACAGAGAATCAGCCCCAGCATTTT	CASSLPTENQPQHF
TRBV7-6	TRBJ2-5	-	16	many	TGTGCCAGCAGCTTAGGTCTAGGTGGGGGTTCGGAGACCCAGTACTTC	CASSLGLGGGSETQYF
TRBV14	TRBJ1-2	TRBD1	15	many	TGTGCCAGCAGCCAAGTGGTGGGACAGGACTATGGCTACACCTTC	CASSQVVGQDYGYTF
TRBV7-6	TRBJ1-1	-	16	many	TGTGCCAGCAGCTTACGTGCAGGGGTCATGAACACTGAAGCTTTCTTT	CASSLRAGVMNTEAFF
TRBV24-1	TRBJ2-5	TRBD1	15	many	TGTGCCACCAGTGATTATGGGGACAGGGTAGAGACCCAGTACTTC	CATSDYGDRVETQYF
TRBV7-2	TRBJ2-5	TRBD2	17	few	TGTGCCAGCTCACCGCAAAGGACTAGCGGGGAACAAGAGACCCAGTACTTC	CASSPQRTSGEQETQYF
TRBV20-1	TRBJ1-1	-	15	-	TGCAGTGCTAGAGAAGGGGGACAAGGGAACACTGAAGCTTTCTTT	CSAREGGQGNTEAFF
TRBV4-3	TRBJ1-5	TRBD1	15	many	TGCGCCAGCAGCCCTAACACAGGGGATCGGCAGCCCCAGCATTTT	CASSPNTGDRQPQHF
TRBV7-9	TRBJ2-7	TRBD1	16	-	TGTGCCAGCAGCTTAGGAACCGGACAGGGGACCTACGAGCAGTACTTC	CASSLGTGQGTYEQYF
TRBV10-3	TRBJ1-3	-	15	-	TGTGCCAGCAGGACCACAGGGCCGCCCGGAGACACCATATATTTT	CASRTTGPPGDTIYF
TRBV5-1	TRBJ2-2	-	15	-	TGCGCCAGCAGCGGGAACAGGGTCAAGGACGGGGAGCTGTTTTTT	CASSGNRVKDGELFF
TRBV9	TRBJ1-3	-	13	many	TGTGCCAGCAGCGTATCTCAACCAGACACCATATATTTT	CASSVSQPDTIYF
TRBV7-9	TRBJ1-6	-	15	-	TGTGCCAGCAGCCCACGACAGGAGCGTAATTCACTCCTCCACTTT	CASSPRQERNSLLHF
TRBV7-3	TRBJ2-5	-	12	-	TGTGCCAGCGCGGCCCCCGTGGAGACCCAGTACTTC	CASAAPVETQYF
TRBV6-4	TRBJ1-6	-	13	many	TGTGCCAGCAGTGAGAATTATAATTCACCCCTCCACTTT	CASSENYNSPLHF
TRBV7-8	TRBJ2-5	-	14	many	TGTGCCAGCAGCCCGATGACTAACTTAGAGACCCAGTACTTC	CASSPMTNLETQYF